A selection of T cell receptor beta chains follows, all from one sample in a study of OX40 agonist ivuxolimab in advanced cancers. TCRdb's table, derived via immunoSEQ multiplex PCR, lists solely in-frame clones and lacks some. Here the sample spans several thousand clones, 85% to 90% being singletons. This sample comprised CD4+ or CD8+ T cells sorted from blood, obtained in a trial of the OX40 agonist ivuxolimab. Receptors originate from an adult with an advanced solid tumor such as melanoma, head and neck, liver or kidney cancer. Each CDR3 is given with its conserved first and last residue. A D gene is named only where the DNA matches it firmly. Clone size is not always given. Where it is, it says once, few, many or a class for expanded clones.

CDR3 protein: CASSVTRSEAFF; CDR3 DNA: TGTGCCAGCAGTGTGACGAGGAGTGAAGCTTTCTTT; clone size: few; D gene: .; J gene: TRBJ1-1; V gene: TRBV2
CDR3 protein: CASSIRQGWDTEAFF; CDR3 DNA: TGTGCCAGCAGTATCCGACAGGGGTGGGACACTGAAGCTTTCTTT; clone size: .; D gene: TRBD1; J gene: TRBJ1-1; V gene: TRBV2
CDR3 protein: CASSQRWRDSGNTIYF; CDR3 DNA: TGCGCCAGCAGCCAGCGATGGCGTGACTCTGGAAACACCATATATTTT; clone size: .; D gene: .; J gene: TRBJ1-3; V gene: TRBV4-1
CDR3 protein: CASSLDRAAGNTIYF; CDR3 DNA: TGTGCCAGCAGCTTGGACAGGGCGGCTGGAAACACCATATATTTT; clone size: .; D gene: .; J gene: TRBJ1-3; V gene: TRBV5-4
CDR3 protein: CASSVSANSPLHF; CDR3 DNA: TGTGCCAGCAGTGTTTCGGCCAATTCACCCCTCCACTTT; clone size: .; D gene: .; J gene: TRBJ1-6; V gene: TRBV2
CDR3 protein: CASSQLFTGDGVGGYTF; CDR3 DNA: TGCGCCAGCAGCCAATTGTTCACAGGCGATGGAGTGGGGGGCTACACCTTC; clone size: .; D gene: .; J gene: TRBJ1-2; V gene: TRBV4-3
CDR3 protein: CASSIDSGAYNEQFF; CDR3 DNA: TGTGCCAGTAGTATAGATAGCGGGGCGTACAATGAGCAGTTCTTC; clone size: .; D gene: TRBD2; J gene: TRBJ2-1; V gene: TRBV19
CDR3 protein: CASSLQGHWGYTF; CDR3 DNA: TGTGCCAGCAGTCTTCAGGGACACTGGGGCTACACCTTC; clone size: .; D gene: .; J gene: TRBJ1-2; V gene: TRBV2
CDR3 protein: CASSPGTLFTDTQYF; CDR3 DNA: TGCGCCAGCAGCCCCGGGACTCTTTTCACAGATACGCAGTATTTT; clone size: .; D gene: .; J gene: TRBJ2-3; V gene: TRBV4-1
CDR3 protein: CAGTGAISWGNEQFF; CDR3 DNA: TGTGCTGGGACAGGGGCTATCTCCTGGGGCAATGAGCAGTTCTTC; clone size: .; D gene: TRBD1; J gene: TRBJ2-1; V gene: TRBV30
CDR3 protein: CATSRDAPSGNEQFF; CDR3 DNA: TGTGCCACCAGCAGAGATGCGCCGTCCGGCAATGAGCAGTTCTTC; clone size: .; D gene: .; J gene: TRBJ2-1; V gene: TRBV15
CDR3 protein: CASSFPSTDTQYF; CDR3 DNA: TGTGCCAGCAGCTTCCCTAGCACAGATACGCAGTATTTT; clone size: once; D gene: .; J gene: TRBJ2-3; V gene: TRBV7-3
CDR3 protein: CASTSDRGQGQPQHF; CDR3 DNA: TGTGCCAGCACTTCGGACAGGGGGCAAGGTCAGCCCCAGCATTTT; clone size: .; D gene: TRBD1; J gene: TRBJ1-5; V gene: TRBV6-1
CDR3 protein: CASSRQGGNNEQFF; CDR3 DNA: TGTGCCAGTAGTCGACAGGGGGGTAACAATGAGCAGTTCTTC; clone size: once; D gene: TRBD1; J gene: TRBJ2-1; V gene: TRBV19